One sample yielded the 17 T cell receptor beta chains listed below, sequenced in a study of T cells expressing NK-cell markers. TCRdb reprocessed the 5' RACE reads and keeps a single row for each CDR3 protein, giving no DNA. The record lists about half a million distinct CDR3 sequences, of which the ten most abundant hold 1.4%. The specimen sequenced was blood T cells: a sorted CD56 or NKG2C T cell subset, CD4+ or CD8+ T cells, or bulk PBMC T cells (not recorded which). Every receptor here comes from a woman aged 45-60 years in good health.

The V gene is TRBV20-1, the J gene TRBJ2-1; TCRdb picks TRBD1, but there is no DNA to check that call. In germline, CDR1 is DFQATT, CDR2 SNEGSKA (reference sequence). The CDR3 runs to 15 residues. CDR3 sequence reads: CSARAYRGHLNEQFF.

The rearrangement links TRBV20-1 to TRBJ2-1; TCRdb's assignment of TRBD2 cannot be checked, as there is no DNA. Germline CDR1 is DFQATT and CDR2 is SNEGSKA (reference sequence). The CDR3 is 18 amino acids. CDR3 sequence reads: CSATTGTSGRAGYNEQFF.

J is TRBJ2-2 and V is TRBV4-1; no DNA is available, so the TRBD2 call from TCRdb remains unchecked. This CDR3 spans 16 amino acids. Looked up from germline, CDR1 is MGHRA and CDR2 is YSYEKL. The CDR3 sequence is CASSQKGLAGSGELFF.

The chain carries TRBV27 and TRBJ2-7; checking the TCRdb D call of TRBD1 is not possible without DNA. This CDR3 has 13 amino acids. Germline V CDR1 and CDR2: MNHEY, SMNVEV (reference sequence). The CDR3 is CASSFPGGVEQYF.

V is TRBV5-1 and J is TRBJ2-5; TCRdb's D call of TRBD1 is untestable without DNA. From germline, CDR1 is SGHRS and CDR2 YFSETQ. CDR3 length: 15 residues. The chain's CDR3 is CASSRMGRGQETQYF.

The chain has TRBV28 and TRBJ1-4; TCRdb returns TRBD1, unconfirmable since there is no DNA. From germline, CDR1 is MDHEN and CDR2 SYDVKM. The CDR3 has 14 amino acids. CDR3 residues: CASSQGQGRKKLFF.

The V gene is TRBV20-1, the J gene TRBJ1-4. Germline V lookup: CDR1 DFQATT, CDR2 SNEGSKA (reference sequence). The CDR3 runs to 12 residues. The chain's CDR3 is CSARVFGEKLFF.

The chain links TRBV20-1 to TRBJ2-7; there is no DNA to check the TCRdb D call of TRBD2. The CDR3 extends over 18 amino acids. Germline CDR1 reads DFQATT; CDR2 reads SNEGSKA (reference sequence). CDR3 protein: CSALRTSGSLYPSYEQYF.

The rearrangement joins TRBV14 to TRBJ2-3. The length of the CDR3 is 14 residues. Germline loops: CDR1 SGHDN, CDR2 FVKESK. CDR3 amino acids: CASSLRASPDTQYF.

CDR3 loop: CATSDLYSGSKTDTQYF. The gene calls are TRBV24-1 and TRBJ2-3; no DNA is available, so the TRBD2 call from TCRdb remains unchecked. The CDR3 runs 17 residues. Germline CDR1 and CDR2: KGHDR and SFDVKD.

This chain joins TRBV7-6 and TRBJ2-7. The CDR3 loop spans 13 amino acids. Germline lookup yields CDR1 SGHVS and CDR2 FNYEAQ. This CDR3 reads CASSSLGSYEQYF.

This sequence joins TRBV6-2 or TRBV6-3 and TRBJ1-2; lacking DNA, the TRBD1 call made by TCRdb goes unchecked. The length of the CDR3 is 13 residues. CDR1 and CDR2 from the germline V gene are MNHEY and SVGEGT. The CDR3 sequence: CASRSLRPYGYTF.

This rearrangement joins TRBV7-9 to TRBJ2-3; with no DNA, the TCRdb D assignment of TRBD2 cannot be verified. Germline-derived CDR1 and CDR2 are SEHNR and FQNEAQ (reference sequence). CDR3 length equals 19 residues. The CDR3 loop reads CASSLALAGGRSSTDTQYF.

The V call is TRBV6-2 or TRBV6-3, the J call TRBJ2-1. Germline CDR1 reads MNHEY; CDR2 reads SVGEGT. The CDR3 is made up of 13 amino acids. The CDR3 loop is CASSDPGYNEQFF.

The V gene is TRBV24-1, the J gene TRBJ2-5; no DNA is available, so the TRBD1 call from TCRdb remains unchecked. Looked up from germline, CDR1 is KGHDR and CDR2 is SFDVKD. This CDR3 is built from 13 residues. The CDR3 protein is CATSDRQPETQYF.

J is TRBJ2-2 and V is TRBV3-1; checking the TCRdb D call of TRBD2 is not possible without DNA. The germline CDR1 and CDR2 sequences are LGHDT and YNNKEL (reference sequence). The CDR3 extends over 14 amino acids. CDR3: CASSRGLATGELFF. Full variable domain (outside the CDR3, taken from reference TRBV3-1 and TRBJ2-2): DTAVSQTPKYLVTQMGNDKSIKCEQNLGHDTMYWYKQDSKKFLKIMFSYNNKELIINETVPNRFSPKSPDKAHLNLHINSLELGDSAVYFCASSRGLATGELFFGEGSRLTVL.

The chain employs TRBV9 and TRBJ2-1; TCRdb returns TRBD2, unconfirmable since there is no DNA. The CDR3 is made up of 15 amino acids. The V gene's germline CDR1 is SGDLS and CDR2 YYNGEE. The CDR3 is CASSFQREGLNEQFF.